Sequencing of this TCR beta chain was carried out in a study of human T cells and chemical hapten exposure. About the study: Mostly female patients had alopecia areata, totalis or universalis. General study results and limits: TCRs above 1 in 1000 frequency did not change with DPC sensitization.

Germline V gene lookup returns CDR1 SGDLS and CDR2 YYNGEE. V lost 0 bases, J lost 8 bases, and 9 bases stayed unmatched. This CDR3 region has 15 residues. As for time point: pre-sensitization, week 0. Treatment given: therapeutic diphenylcyclopropenone sensitization with weekly scalp DPC. Alopecia patients, 18 to 70 years old and DPC-suitable, served as donors. Unseparated into fractions, whole blood served as the source from which total RNA was extracted. A word on this clonotype: Its antigen remains unknown.

TCRdb re-derived calls from the RACE reads in MiXCR, one entry per CDR3 protein. The repertoire holds 280,000 or so distinct CDR3 sequences, around 7.3% seen once, with about 1.1% in the top ten. The clonotype comes from a man between 18 and 29 years old with alopecia areata. Some clones in this sample may be carry-over from other donors' samples. The chain has TRBV9 and TRBJ1-2, with 8 bases that match TRBD1. The sample in question was whole blood, obtained in connection with sensitization to the hapten diphenylcyclopropenone (DPC). DNA of the CDR3: TGTGCCAGCAGCGTAGGAGGGGGACAGGCAAAGGGCTACACCTTC. It yields the protein CASSVGGGQAKGYTF.